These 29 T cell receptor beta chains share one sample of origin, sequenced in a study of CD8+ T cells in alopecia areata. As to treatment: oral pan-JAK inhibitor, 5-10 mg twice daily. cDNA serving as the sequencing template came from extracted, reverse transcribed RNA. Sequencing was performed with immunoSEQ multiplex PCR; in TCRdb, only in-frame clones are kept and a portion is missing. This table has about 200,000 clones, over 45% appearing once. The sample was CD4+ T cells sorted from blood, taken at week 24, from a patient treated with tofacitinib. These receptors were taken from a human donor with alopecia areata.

The CDR3, as DNA: TGCGCCAGCAGCCCACGTGGGGAGGGACGGAGCGCTTATGGCTACACCTTC. Protein: CASSPRGEGRSAYGYTF. The chain combines TRBV5-1 with TRBJ1-2; possible D gene TRBD1, 5 bases. V shed 4 bases and J shed 5 bases, with 24 bases lying between them. CDR3 size: 17 residues. In germline, CDR1 is SGHRS, CDR2 YFSETQ.

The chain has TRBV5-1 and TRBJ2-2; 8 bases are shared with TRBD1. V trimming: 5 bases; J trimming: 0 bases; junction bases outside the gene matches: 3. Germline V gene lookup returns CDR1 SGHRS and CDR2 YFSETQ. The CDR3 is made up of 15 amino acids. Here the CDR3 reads CASSPGQANTGELFF. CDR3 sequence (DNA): TGCGCCAGCAGTCCGGGACAGGCGAACACCGGGGAGCTGTTTTTT.

In DNA, the CDR3 is TGTGCCAGCAGCGTAGATGTCGAGGGCGCAGATACGCAGTATTTT. Protein product: CASSVDVEGADTQYF. V usage is TRBV9 and J usage is TRBJ2-3, with D maybe TRBD2 (5 bases). The V end lost 0 bases, the J end lost 4 bases, and 12 bases lay between the germline ends. The CDR3 extends over 15 amino acids. CDR1 is SGDLS and CDR2 is YYNGEE in the germline V gene.

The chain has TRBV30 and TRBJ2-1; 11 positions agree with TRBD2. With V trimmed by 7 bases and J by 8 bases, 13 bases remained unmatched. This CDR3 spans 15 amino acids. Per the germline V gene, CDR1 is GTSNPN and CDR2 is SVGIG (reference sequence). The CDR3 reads CASTRTSGPDDEQFF. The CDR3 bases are TGTGCCTCCACCCGGACTAGCGGGCCAGACGATGAGCAGTTCTTC.

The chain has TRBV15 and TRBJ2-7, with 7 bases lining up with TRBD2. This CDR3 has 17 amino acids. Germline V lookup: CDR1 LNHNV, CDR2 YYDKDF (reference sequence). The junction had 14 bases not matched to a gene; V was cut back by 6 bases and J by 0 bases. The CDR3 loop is CATRMGGGSRSSYEQYF. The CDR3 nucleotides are TGTGCCACCAGGATGGGGGGAGGGTCCCGCAGCTCCTACGAGCAGTACTTC.

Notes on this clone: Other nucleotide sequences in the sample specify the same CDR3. Written as DNA, the CDR3 is TGTGCCAGCTCACCGGACAGAGGTAGGACTGAAGCTTTCTTT. Translating gives CASSPDRGRTEAFF. The rearrangement uses TRBV18 and TRBJ1-1; tentative D call: TRBD1 (6 bases). The germline CDR1 and CDR2 sequences are KGHSH and LQKENI. V was pared by 3 bases and J by 5 bases, with 13 bases between. CDR3 size: 14 residues.

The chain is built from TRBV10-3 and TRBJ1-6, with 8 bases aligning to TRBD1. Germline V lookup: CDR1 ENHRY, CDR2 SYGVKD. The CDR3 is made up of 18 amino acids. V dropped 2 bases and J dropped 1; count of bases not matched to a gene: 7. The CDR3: CAISEGQGAGSYNSPLHF. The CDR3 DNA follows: TGTGCCATCAGTGAGGGCCAGGGGGCCGGGTCCTATAATTCACCCCTCCACTTT.

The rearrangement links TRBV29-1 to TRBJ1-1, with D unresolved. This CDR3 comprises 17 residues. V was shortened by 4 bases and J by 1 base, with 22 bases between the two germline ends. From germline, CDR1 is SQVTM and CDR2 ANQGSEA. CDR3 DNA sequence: TGCAGCGTTGGATCGATACGTTCGGCACTCGCGAACACTGAAGCTTTCTTT. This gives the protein CSVGSIRSALANTEAFF.

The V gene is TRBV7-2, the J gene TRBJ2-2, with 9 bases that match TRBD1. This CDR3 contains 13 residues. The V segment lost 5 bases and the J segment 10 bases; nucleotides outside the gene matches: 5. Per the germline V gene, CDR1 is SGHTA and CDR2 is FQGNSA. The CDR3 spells CASSLNRGQELFF. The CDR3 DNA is TGTGCCAGCAGCCTAAACAGGGGGCAGGAGCTGTTTTTT.

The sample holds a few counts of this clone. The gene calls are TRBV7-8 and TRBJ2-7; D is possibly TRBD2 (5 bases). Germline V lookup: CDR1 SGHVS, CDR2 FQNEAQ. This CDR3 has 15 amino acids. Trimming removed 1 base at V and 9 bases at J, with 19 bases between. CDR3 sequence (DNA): TGTGCCAGCAGCTTAGTGGCCGACCTCTACGAGGGGCAGTACTTC. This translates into CASSLVADLYEGQYF.

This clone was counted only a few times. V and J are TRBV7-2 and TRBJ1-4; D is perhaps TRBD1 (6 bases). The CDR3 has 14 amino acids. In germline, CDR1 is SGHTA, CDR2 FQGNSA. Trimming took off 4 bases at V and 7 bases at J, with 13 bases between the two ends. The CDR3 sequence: CASSSRGKTEKLFF. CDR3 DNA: TGTGCCAGCAGCTCGAGGGGGAAGACTGAAAAACTGTTTTTT.

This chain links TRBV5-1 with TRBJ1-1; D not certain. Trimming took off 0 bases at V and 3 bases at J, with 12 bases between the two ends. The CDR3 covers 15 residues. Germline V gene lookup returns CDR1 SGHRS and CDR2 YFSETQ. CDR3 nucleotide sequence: TGCGCCAGCAGCTTGGTCGCAAGGTCGGACACTGAAGCTTTCTTT. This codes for CASSLVARSDTEAFF.

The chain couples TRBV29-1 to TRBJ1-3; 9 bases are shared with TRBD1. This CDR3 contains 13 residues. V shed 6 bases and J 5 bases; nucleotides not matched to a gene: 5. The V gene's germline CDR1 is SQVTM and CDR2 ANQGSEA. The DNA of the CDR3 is TGCAGCGTCGGACAGGGGACACGAAACACCATATATTTT. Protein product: CSVGQGTRNTIYF.

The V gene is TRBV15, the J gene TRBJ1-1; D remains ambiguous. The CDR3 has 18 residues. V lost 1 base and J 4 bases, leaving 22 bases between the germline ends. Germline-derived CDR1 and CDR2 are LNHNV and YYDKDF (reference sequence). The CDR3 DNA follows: TGTGCCACCAGCAGAGGGATAGTGTTTGGGGTTCGGGCCACTGAAGCTTTCTTT. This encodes CATSRGIVFGVRATEAFF. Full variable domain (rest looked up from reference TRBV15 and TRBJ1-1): DAMVIQNPRYQVTQFGKPVTLSCSQTLNHNVMYWYQQKSSQAPKLLFHYYDKDFNNEADTPDNFQSRRPNTSFCFLDIRSPGLGDTAMYLCATSRGIVFGVRATEAFFGQGTRLTVV.

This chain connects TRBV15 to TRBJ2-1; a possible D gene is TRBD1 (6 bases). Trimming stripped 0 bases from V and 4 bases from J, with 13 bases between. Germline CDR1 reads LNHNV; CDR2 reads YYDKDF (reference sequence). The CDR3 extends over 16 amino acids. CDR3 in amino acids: CATSRDLGGKYNEQFF. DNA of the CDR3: TGTGCCACCAGCAGAGATCTAGGGGGAAAATACAATGAGCAGTTCTTC.

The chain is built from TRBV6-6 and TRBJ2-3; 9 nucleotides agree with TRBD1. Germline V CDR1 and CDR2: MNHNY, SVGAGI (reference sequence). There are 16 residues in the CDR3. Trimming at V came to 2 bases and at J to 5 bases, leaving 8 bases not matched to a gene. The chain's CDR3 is CASSYNPGQGIDTQYF. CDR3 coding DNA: TGTGCCAGCAGTTACAACCCAGGACAGGGGATAGATACGCAGTATTTT.

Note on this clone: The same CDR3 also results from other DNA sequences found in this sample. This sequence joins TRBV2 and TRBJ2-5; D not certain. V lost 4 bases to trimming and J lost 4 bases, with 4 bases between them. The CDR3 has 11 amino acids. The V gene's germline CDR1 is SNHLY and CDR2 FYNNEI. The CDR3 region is CASSVGETQYF. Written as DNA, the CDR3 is TGTGCCAGCAGTGTAGGAGAGACCCAGTACTTC. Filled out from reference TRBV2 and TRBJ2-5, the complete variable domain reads EPEVTQTPSHQVTQMGQEVILRCVPISNHLYFYWYRQILGQKVEFLVSFYNNEISEKSEIFDDQFSVERPDGSNFTLKIRSTKLEDSAMYFCASSVGETQYFGPGTRLLVL.

The DNA for the CDR3 is TGCGCCAGCAGCCAAGAGGCGACGGCAGATACGCAGTATTTT. It specifies CASSQEATADTQYF. V is TRBV4-3 and J is TRBJ2-3, with no clear D. Trimming removed 0 bases from V and 4 bases from J, with 8 bases in between. CDR1 is LGHNA and CDR2 is YSLEER in the germline V gene. The CDR3 runs 14 residues.

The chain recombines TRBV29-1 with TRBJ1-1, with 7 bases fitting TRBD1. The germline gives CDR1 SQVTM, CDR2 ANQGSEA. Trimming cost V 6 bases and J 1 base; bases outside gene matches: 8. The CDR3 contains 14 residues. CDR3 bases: TGCAGCGTGGGCGAGGGACAGCGGAACACTGAAGCTTTCTTT. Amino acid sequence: CSVGEGQRNTEAFF.

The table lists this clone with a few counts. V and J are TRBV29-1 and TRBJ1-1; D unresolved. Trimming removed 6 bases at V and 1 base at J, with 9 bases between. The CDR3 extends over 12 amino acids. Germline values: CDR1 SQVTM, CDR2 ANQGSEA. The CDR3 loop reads CSVGSRNTEAFF. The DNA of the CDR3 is TGCAGCGTGGGAAGCCGGAACACTGAAGCTTTCTTT.

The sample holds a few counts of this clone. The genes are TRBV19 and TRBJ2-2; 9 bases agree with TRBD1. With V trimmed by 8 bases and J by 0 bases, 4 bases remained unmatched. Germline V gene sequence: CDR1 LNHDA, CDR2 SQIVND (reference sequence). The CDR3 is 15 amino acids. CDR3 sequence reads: CASQTGGSNTGELFF. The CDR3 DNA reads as TGTGCCAGTCAAACAGGGGGCTCGAACACCGGGGAGCTGTTTTTT. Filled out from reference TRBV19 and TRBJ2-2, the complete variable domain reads DGGITQSPKYLFRKEGQNVTLSCEQNLNHDAMYWYRQDPGQGLRLIYYSQIVNDFQKGDIAEGYSVSREKKESFPLTVTSAQKNPTAFYLCASQTGGSNTGELFFGEGSRLTVL.

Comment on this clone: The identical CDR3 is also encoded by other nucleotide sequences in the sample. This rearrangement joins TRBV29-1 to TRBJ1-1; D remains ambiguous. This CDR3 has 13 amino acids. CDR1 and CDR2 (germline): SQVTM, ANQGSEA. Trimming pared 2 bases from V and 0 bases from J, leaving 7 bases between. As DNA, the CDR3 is TGCAGCGTTGAACGCAGGCTGAACACTGAAGCTTTCTTT. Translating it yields CSVERRLNTEAFF.

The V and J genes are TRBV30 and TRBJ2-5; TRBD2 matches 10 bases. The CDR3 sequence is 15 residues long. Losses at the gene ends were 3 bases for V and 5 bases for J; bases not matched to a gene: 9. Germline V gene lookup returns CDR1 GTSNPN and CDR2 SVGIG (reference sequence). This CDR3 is CAWRKGLAGVETQYF. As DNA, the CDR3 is TGTGCCTGGAGGAAAGGGCTAGCGGGAGTGGAGACCCAGTACTTC.

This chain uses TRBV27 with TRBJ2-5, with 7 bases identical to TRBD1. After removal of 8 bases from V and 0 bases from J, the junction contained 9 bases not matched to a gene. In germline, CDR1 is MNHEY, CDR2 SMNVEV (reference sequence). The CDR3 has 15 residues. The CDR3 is CASPPYRGNQETQYF. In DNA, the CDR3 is TGTGCCAGCCCCCCGTACAGGGGTAACCAAGAGACCCAGTACTTC.

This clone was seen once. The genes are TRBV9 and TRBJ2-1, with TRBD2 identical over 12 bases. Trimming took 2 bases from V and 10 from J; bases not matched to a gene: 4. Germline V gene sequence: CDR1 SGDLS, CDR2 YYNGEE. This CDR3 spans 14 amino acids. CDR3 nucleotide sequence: TGTGCCAGCAGCGTCCGGACTAGCGGGATAGAGCAGTTCTTC. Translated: CASSVRTSGIEQFF.

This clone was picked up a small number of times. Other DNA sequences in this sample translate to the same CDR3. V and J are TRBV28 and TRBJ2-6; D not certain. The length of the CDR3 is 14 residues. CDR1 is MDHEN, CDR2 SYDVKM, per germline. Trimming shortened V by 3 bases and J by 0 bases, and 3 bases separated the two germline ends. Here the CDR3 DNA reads TGTGCCAGCAGTTTGACCTCTGGGGCCAACGTCCTGACTTTC. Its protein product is CASSLTSGANVLTF. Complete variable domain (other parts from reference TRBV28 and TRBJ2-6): DVKVTQSSRYLVKRTGEKVFLECVQDMDHENMFWYRQDPGLGLRLIYFSYDVKMKEKGDIPEGYSVSREKKERFSLILESASTNQTSMYLCASSLTSGANVLTFGAGSRLTVL.

CDR3 bases: TGTGCCAGCTCACCAGACGACAGGGGCCTGTTTTTT. Its translation: CASSPDDRGLFF. The V gene is TRBV18, the J gene TRBJ1-4; 8 bases are a match to TRBD1. V trimming: 2 bases; J trimming: 14 bases; junction bases outside the gene matches: 4. Germline CDR1 is KGHSH and CDR2 is LQKENI. CDR3 size: 12 residues.

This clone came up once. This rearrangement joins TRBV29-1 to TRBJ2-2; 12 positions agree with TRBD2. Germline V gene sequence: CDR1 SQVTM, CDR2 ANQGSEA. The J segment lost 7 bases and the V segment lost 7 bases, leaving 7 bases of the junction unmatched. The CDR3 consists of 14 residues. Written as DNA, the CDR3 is TGCAGCGGGCTAGCGGGAGGGCCTGACGGGGAGCTGTTTTTT. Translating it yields CSGLAGGPDGELFF.

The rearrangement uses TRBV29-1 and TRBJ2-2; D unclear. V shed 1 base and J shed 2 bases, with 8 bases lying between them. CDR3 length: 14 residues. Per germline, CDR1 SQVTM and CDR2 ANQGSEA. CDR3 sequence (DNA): TGCAGCGTTGAAGGGACGGATAACACCGGGGAGCTGTTTTTT. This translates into CSVEGTDNTGELFF.